This entry describes one T cell receptor beta chain. Which antigen it targets is not known. Within one base of it there is no much larger clone, and no base qualities were kept. Library preparation used the immunoSEQ multiplex PCR assay. The clones in this table, taken by TCRdb from immuneACCESS, are in-frame only. Not every clone is retained; where verified, under half of the shortfall comes from an unresolved V gene, and the cause of the rest is unknown. This sample holds some 1,200 clones; roughly 84% were observed only once. The ten largest clones represent around three quarters of the sample. These data come from a study of cutaneous CD30+ T cell lymphoproliferative disorder and hepatitis E (dated by TCRdb to between 2018 and 2020). Looking up the germline V gene yields CDR1 MDHEN and CDR2 SYDVKM. From the cysteine through the phenylalanine, the CDR3 covers 14 amino acids. The retained sequence is limited to the CDR3, 42 bases, with the frame set at the first base. V drops 5 bases and J drops 8 bases, leaving 16 bases in between.

Input material: skin tissue. The chain is encoded by TRBV28 joined to TRBJ2-1; a tentative D call is TRBD1 (5 bases match). The sequence was collected from a human donor with a cutaneous T cell lymphoproliferative disorder associated with hepatitis E virus. CDR3 sequence: CASSGAEKFDEQFF. The nucleotide sequence is given as TGTGCCAGCAGTGGGGCAGAAAAATTCGATGAGCAGTTCTTC.